The entry that follows covers one T cell receptor (beta chain) sequence. Its antigen is undetermined. The data belong to a study of cytomegalovirus exposure and HLA in healthy donors. The PCR was carried out with 60 Vbeta primers and 13 Jbeta primers. Original analysis: Some 10 million shared chains were among the 60 million to 80 million unique TCR beta chains that a later analysis counted. Measured with immunoSEQ multiplex PCR; TCRdb has only the in-frame clones, and not every one. The DNA gave D and trimming, while V, J and clone size come from that table. The repertoire holds tens of thousands of clones, with approximately 81% as singletons. Per germline, CDR1 MGHRA and CDR2 YSYEKL. V lost 3 bases to trimming and J lost 5 bases, with 14 bases between them. The length of the CDR3 is 14 residues. Study conclusions and caveats: Segments of the TCR beta V type were, in most cases, productive about 87% or about 30% of the time in an earlier analysis.

The clonotype originates from a woman aged 45-60 years in good health and CMV-seropositive. Input material: PBMCs. The V and J genes are TRBV4-1 and TRBJ2-7; D possibly corresponds to TRBD1 (5 bases). The CDR3 DNA is TGCGCCAGCAGCCAGAAGACAGTAAGGAACGAGCAGTACTTC. Protein: CASSQKTVRNEQYF.